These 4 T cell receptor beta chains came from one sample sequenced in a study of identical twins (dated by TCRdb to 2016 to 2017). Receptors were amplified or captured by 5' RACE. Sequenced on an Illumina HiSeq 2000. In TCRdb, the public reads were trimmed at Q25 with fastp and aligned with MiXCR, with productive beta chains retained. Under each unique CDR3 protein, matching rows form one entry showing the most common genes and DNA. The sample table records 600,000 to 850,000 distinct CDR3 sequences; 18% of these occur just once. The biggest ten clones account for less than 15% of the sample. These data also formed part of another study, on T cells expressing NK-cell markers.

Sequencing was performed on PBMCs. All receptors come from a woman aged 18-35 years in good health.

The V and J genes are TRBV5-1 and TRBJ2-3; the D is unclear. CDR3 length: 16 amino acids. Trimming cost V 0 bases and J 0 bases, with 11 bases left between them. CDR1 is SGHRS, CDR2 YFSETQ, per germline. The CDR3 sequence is CASSLGASASTDTQYF. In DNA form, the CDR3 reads TGCGCCAGCAGCTTGGGAGCCTCCGCTAGCACAGATACGCAGTATTTT.

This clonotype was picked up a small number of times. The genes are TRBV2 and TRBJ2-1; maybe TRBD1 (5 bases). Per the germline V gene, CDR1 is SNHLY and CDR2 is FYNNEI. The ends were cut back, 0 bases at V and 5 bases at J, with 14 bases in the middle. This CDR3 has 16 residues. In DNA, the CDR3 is TGTGCCAGCAGTGAAGCGGGCGGCGGCAGGGACAATGAGCAGTTCTTC. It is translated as CASSEAGGGRDNEQFF.

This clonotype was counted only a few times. The CDR3, as DNA: TGTGCCAGCAGTTATCCCCAGATATTTGATTCCTACGAGCAGTACTTC. As protein: CASSYPQIFDSYEQYF. This sequence joins TRBV6-2 or TRBV6-3 and TRBJ2-7; D unresolved. The germline V gene encodes CDR1 MNHEY and CDR2 SVGEGT. The CDR3 has 16 residues. The V end was cut by 3 bases, the J end by 1 base, with 16 bases between.

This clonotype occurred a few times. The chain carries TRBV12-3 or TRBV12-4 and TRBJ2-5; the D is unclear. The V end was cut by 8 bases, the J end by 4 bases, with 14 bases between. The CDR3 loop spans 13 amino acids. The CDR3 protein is CASSGSFRETQYF. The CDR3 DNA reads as TGTGCCAGCTCCGGGTCGTTTAGAGAGACCCAGTACTTC.